Below are 28 T cell receptor beta chains sequenced from a single sample in a study of cytomegalovirus exposure and HLA in healthy donors. The PCR contained 60 Vbeta and 13 Jbeta primers. Libraries were prepared by immunoSEQ multiplex PCR; TCRdb keeps only in-frame clonotypes and omits some of them. The sample lists some 130,000 clones, 75% to 90% occurring once. The sequenced sample was PBMCs. The receptors originated from a woman between 25 and 40 years old in good health and CMV-seropositive.

The chain uses TRBV6-1 and TRBJ2-1; 7 positions match TRBD1. Looked up from germline, CDR1 is MNHNS and CDR2 is SASEGT. The V segment lost 1 base and the J segment 4 bases; nucleotides outside the gene matches: 4. This CDR3 is 15 amino acids long. The DNA of the CDR3 is TGTGCCAGCAGTGAAGAAGGCAGGGGGTACAATGAGCAGTTCTTC. This encodes CASSEEGRGYNEQFF.

This clone is a singleton in its sample. This chain uses TRBV5-4 with TRBJ2-7; 9 bases match TRBD1. Trimming removed 3 bases from V and 5 bases from J; junction bases left unmatched: 6. This CDR3 region has 14 residues. The germline V gene has CDR1 SGHNT and CDR2 YYREEE (reference sequence). DNA of the CDR3: TGTGCCAGCAGCTGGGGGACAGGGTGGAACGAGCAGTACTTC. This gives the protein CASSWGTGWNEQYF.

This chain uses TRBV18 with TRBJ2-5; the match to TRBD2 covers 8 bases. Trimming cost V 2 bases and J 4 bases; bases outside gene matches: 3. This CDR3 contains 14 residues. The V gene's germline CDR1 is KGHSH and CDR2 LQKENI. The chain's CDR3 is CASSPARGAETQYF. The CDR3 nucleotides are TGTGCCAGCTCACCAGCGCGGGGGGCAGAGACCCAGTACTTC.

This clone appeared once. The gene calls are TRBV29-1 and TRBJ2-3; no clear D. V lost 4 bases, J lost 6 bases, and 17 bases lay in between. CDR1 is SQVTM and CDR2 is ANQGSEA in the germline V gene. This CDR3 region has 14 residues. For the CDR3, the DNA is TGCAGCGTTGGAACCTCCAACGGTGCCGATACGCAGTATTTT. This sequence encodes CSVGTSNGADTQYF.

This clone has only one observation. The chain employs TRBV6-1 and TRBJ1-1, with a weak D call TRBD1 (5 bases). The CDR3 spans 11 residues. Per the germline V gene, CDR1 is MNHNS and CDR2 is SASEGT. The V and J ends lost 11 bases and 2 bases respectively, with 9 bases between them. CDR3 nucleotide sequence: TGTGCCGGCCAGGGTAACACTGAAGCTTTCTTT. This translates into CAGQGNTEAFF.

The rearrangement links TRBV29-1 to TRBJ1-5; TRBD1 is a possible D gene (6 bases). Trimming removed 4 bases from V and 7 bases from J, with 11 bases in between. This CDR3 has 12 residues. In germline, CDR1 is SQVTM, CDR2 ANQGSEA. CDR3 in DNA: TGCAGCGTTGGGGGGGGCCGGCAGCCCCAGCATTTT. It translates to CSVGGGRQPQHF.

The genes are TRBV5-1 and TRBJ1-2; 7 bases line up with TRBD1. The CDR3 is 14 amino acids. The germline V gene encodes CDR1 SGHRS and CDR2 YFSETQ. V lost 3 bases, J lost 6 bases, and 8 bases stayed unmatched. As DNA, the CDR3 is TGCGCCAGCAGCTCGCTGGGACAGCCGGATGGCTACACCTTC. This translates into CASSSLGQPDGYTF.

The V gene is TRBV13, the J gene TRBJ2-1, with D possibly called TRBD1 or TRBD2 (7 bases each). Germline lookup yields CDR1 PRHDT and CDR2 FYEKMQ (reference sequence). CDR3 length: 15 residues. V was cut by 4 bases and J by 4 bases, with 14 bases left in between. The CDR3 DNA sequence: TGTGCCAGCAGCTCAGGGGGGGCGCGGTACAATGAGCAGTTCTTC. Translating gives CASSSGGARYNEQFF.

The rearrangement uses TRBV4-1 and TRBJ2-5; D is perhaps TRBD2 (5 bases). The CDR3 covers 19 residues. Trimming took 0 bases from V and 4 from J, leaving 24 bases between them. Looked up from germline, CDR1 is MGHRA and CDR2 is YSYEKL. The CDR3 sequence: CASSQDPPVGLAIGETQYF. The CDR3 bases are TGCGCCAGCAGCCAAGATCCACCCGTCGGATTAGCGATAGGAGAGACCCAGTACTTC.

The chain has TRBV9 and TRBJ1-2; tentative D call: TRBD1 (6 bases). Germline CDR1 and CDR2: SGDLS and YYNGEE. V lost 0 bases and J lost 5, with 11 bases in between. The CDR3 totals 14 residues. In DNA form, the CDR3 reads TGTGCCAGCAGCGTAGCTGAGAGGGGGTATGGCTACACCTTC. Its translation is CASSVAERGYGYTF.

V and J are TRBV27 and TRBJ2-7; perhaps TRBD1 as D (5 bases). In germline, CDR1 is MNHEY, CDR2 SMNVEV (reference sequence). This CDR3 region has 14 residues. Trimming took 9 bases from V and 5 from J, leaving 20 bases between them. CDR3 residues: CARRFYRYRHEQYF. As DNA, the CDR3 is TGTGCCAGACGATTTTACAGGTATAGACACGAGCAGTACTTC.

This clone was detected only a few times. The rearrangement uses TRBV7-2 and TRBJ1-1, with 8 bases fitting TRBD1. CDR1 SGHTA and CDR2 FQGNSA come from the germline V gene. V was pared by 5 bases and J by 5 bases, with 4 bases of the junction left unmatched. This CDR3 region has 13 residues. The CDR3 protein is CASSGHRGTEAFF. Written as DNA, the CDR3 is TGTGCCAGCAGCGGACACAGGGGGACTGAAGCTTTCTTT.

This clone has only a few counts. The rearrangement joins TRBV5-1 to TRBJ1-2; a possible D gene is TRBD1 (5 bases). The germline V gene encodes CDR1 SGHRS and CDR2 YFSETQ. Trimming took 4 bases from V and 8 from J, leaving 21 bases between them. The CDR3 sequence is 15 residues long. Here the CDR3 reads CASSPGHPTEGGYTF. CDR3 sequence (DNA): TGCGCCAGCAGCCCAGGACATCCGACGGAGGGCGGCTACACCTTC.

The chain combines TRBV7-6 with TRBJ2-1; 7 bases are shared with TRBD2. V shed 1 base, J shed 15 bases, and the junction held 12 bases outside the gene matches. The CDR3 extends over 14 amino acids. Germline CDR1 and CDR2: SGHVS and FNYEAQ. CDR3 loop: CASSLGGVTGGGFF. CDR3 nucleotide sequence: TGTGCCAGCAGCTTAGGTGGGGTCACCGGCGGGGGGTTCTTC.

This clone came up once. The J gene is TRBJ1-1, the V gene TRBV11-2; perhaps TRBD1 as D (5 bases). V was shortened by 3 bases and J by 12 bases, with 14 bases between the two germline ends. The germline gives CDR1 SGHAT, CDR2 FQNNGV. CDR3 length equals 12 residues. The CDR3 DNA is TGTGCCAGCAGCTTGGGGCAGGGTGAGACTTTCTTT. Protein: CASSLGQGETFF.

V usage is TRBV6-5 and J usage is TRBJ2-2; D possibly corresponds to TRBD1 (6 bases). This CDR3 has 14 residues. CDR1 is MNHEY, CDR2 SVGAGI, per germline. Trimming stripped 4 bases from V and 4 bases from J, with 10 bases between. Written as DNA, the CDR3 is TGTGCCAGCAGTTGGGGGACAACCACCGGGGAGCTGTTTTTT. Encoded protein: CASSWGTTTGELFF.

The gene calls are TRBV5-6 and TRBJ2-5; possible D gene TRBD1, 5 bases. Near its end, the DNA agrees better with TRBJ2-7, so the J call may be wrong. Looked up from germline, CDR1 is SGHDT and CDR2 is YYEEEE. The CDR3 runs 13 residues. Here the CDR3 reads CASSLVDSYEQYF. As DNA, the CDR3 is TGTGCCAGCAGCTTGGTTGACAGTTACGAGCAGTACTTC.

J is TRBJ2-7 and V is TRBV30; no clear D. The germline V gene encodes CDR1 GTSNPN and CDR2 SVGIG (reference sequence). The V and J ends lost 1 base and 12 bases respectively, with 19 bases between them. The CDR3 is 13 amino acids. The CDR3 bases are TGTGCCTGGAGTGCCGCACTCGAAGGCCAGCGGTACTTC. Residues: CAWSAALEGQRYF.

The V gene is TRBV28, the J gene TRBJ2-7, with 7 bases identical to TRBD1. This CDR3 is 13 amino acids long. Germline assignment: CDR1 MDHEN and CDR2 SYDVKM. Trimming cost V 6 bases and J 0 bases; bases outside gene matches: 2. CDR3 bases: TGTGCCAGCAGGGGACAGAGCTCCTACGAGCAGTACTTC. It specifies CASRGQSSYEQYF.

This rearrangement joins TRBV5-6 to TRBJ1-3; perhaps TRBD1 as D (6 bases). Trimming cost V 2 bases and J 0 bases, with 9 bases left between them. The CDR3 is made up of 15 amino acids. Germline V gives CDR1 SGHDT, CDR2 YYEEEE. CDR3 residues: CASSFTGSSGNTIYF. In DNA form, the CDR3 reads TGTGCCAGCAGCTTCACAGGGTCCTCTGGAAACACCATATATTTT.

The chain employs TRBV27 and TRBJ1-2; D call uncertain. Germline loops: CDR1 MNHEY, CDR2 SMNVEV (reference sequence). V was cut by 4 bases and J by 1 base, with 10 bases left in between. This CDR3 is 14 amino acids long. The CDR3 region has the DNA TGTGCCAGCAGTTCGCGGGCTCTTAACTATGGCTACACCTTC. It specifies CASSSRALNYGYTF.

This clone was detected once. The chain recombines TRBV27 with TRBJ1-4, with D tentatively TRBD1 (6 bases). V was clipped by 6 bases and J by 5 bases, with 13 bases between them. Germline V CDR1 and CDR2: MNHEY, SMNVEV (reference sequence). The CDR3 is made up of 14 amino acids. As DNA, the CDR3 is TGTGCCAGCAGGAACAGGGTGGCGAATGAAAAACTGTTTTTT. Translation: CASRNRVANEKLFF.

The chain carries TRBV28 and TRBJ1-4, with 8 nucleotides matching TRBD1. Germline CDR1 reads MDHEN; CDR2 reads SYDVKM. V shed 6 bases and J 9 bases; nucleotides not matched to a gene: 9. This CDR3 has 14 residues. Written as DNA, the CDR3 is TGTGCCAGCAGCCCGGGACAGGCTTATCAAAAACTGTTTTTT. This translates into CASSPGQAYQKLFF.

This clone has just one count. This chain joins TRBV7-3 and TRBJ1-2; 12 nucleotides align to TRBD1. Per germline, CDR1 SGHTA and CDR2 FQGTGA. V shed 5 bases and J 6 bases; nucleotides not matched to a gene: 4. This CDR3 has 14 amino acids. Here the CDR3 DNA reads TGTGCCAGCAGCCTTGGGACAGGGGGCGATGGCTACACCTTC. Translating it yields CASSLGTGGDGYTF. Full variable domain (outside the CDR3, taken from reference TRBV7-3 and TRBJ1-2): GAGVSQTPSNKVTEKGKYVELRCDPISGHTALYWYRQSLGQGPEFLIYFQGTGAADDSGLPNDRFFAVRPEGSVSTLKIQRTERGDSAVYLCASSLGTGGDGYTFGSGTRLTVV.

The chain recombines TRBV7-2 with TRBJ2-2, with D possibly being TRBD1 (5 bases). The length of the CDR3 is 16 residues. Trimming removed 2 bases from V and 2 bases from J, with 12 bases in between. Germline-derived CDR1 and CDR2 are SGHTA and FQGNSA. The CDR3 region has the DNA TGTGCCAGCAGCTTAAACTGGGGCAGAAACACCGGGGAGCTGTTTTTT. Protein product: CASSLNWGRNTGELFF.

This chain joins TRBV5-1 and TRBJ2-7; D is ambiguous. The CDR3 contains 13 residues. The germline CDR1 and CDR2 sequences are SGHRS and YFSETQ. The ends were cut back, 3 bases at V and 7 bases at J, with 14 bases in the middle. The CDR3 sequence is CASSSSGRREQYF. CDR3 DNA: TGCGCCAGCAGCTCCTCTGGAAGGCGGGAGCAGTACTTC.

V is TRBV5-1 and J is TRBJ2-1; TRBD2 matches 10 bases. Trimming cost V 4 bases and J 8 bases; bases outside gene matches: 9. Germline V gene sequence: CDR1 SGHRS, CDR2 YFSETQ. The CDR3 consists of 15 residues. CDR3 in DNA: TGCGCCAGCAGCCAACTAGCGGGAAGGATCGATGAGCAGTTCTTC. Translated: CASSQLAGRIDEQFF.

J is TRBJ2-7 and V is TRBV7-9; TRBD2 aligns across 9 bases. CDR1 SEHNR and CDR2 FQNEAQ come from the germline V gene (reference sequence). The CDR3 sequence is 16 residues long. Trimming took 1 base from V and 2 from J; bases not matched to a gene: 6. CDR3 in amino acids: CASSLGVSGGTYEQYF. The CDR3 bases are TGTGCCAGCAGCTTAGGGGTCAGCGGGGGGACCTACGAGCAGTACTTC.